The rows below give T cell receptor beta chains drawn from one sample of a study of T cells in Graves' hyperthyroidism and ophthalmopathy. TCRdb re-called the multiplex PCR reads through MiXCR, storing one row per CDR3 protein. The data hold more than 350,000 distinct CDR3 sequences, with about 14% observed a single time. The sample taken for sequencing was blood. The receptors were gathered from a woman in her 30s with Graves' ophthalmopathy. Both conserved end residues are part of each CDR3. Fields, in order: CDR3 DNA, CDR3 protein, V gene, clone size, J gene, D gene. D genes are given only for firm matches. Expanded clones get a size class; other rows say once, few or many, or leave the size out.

cdr3_nt: TGTGCCAGCAGACCCGGACTAGACCACACAGATACGCAGTATTTT; cdr3_aa: CASRPGLDHTDTQYF; v_call: TRBV2; clone_size: many; j_call: TRBJ2-3; d_call: TRBD2
cdr3_nt: TGTGCCAGCAGTTTTTTGACGGCAAGTCAGCCCCAGCATTTT; cdr3_aa: CASSFLTASQPQHF; v_call: TRBV28; clone_size: many; j_call: TRBJ1-5; d_call: NA
cdr3_nt: TGTGCCAGCAGCTTAGAGGGTATCCCAGATACGCAGTATTTT; cdr3_aa: CASSLEGIPDTQYF; v_call: TRBV11-2; clone_size: many; j_call: TRBJ2-3; d_call: NA
cdr3_nt: TGTGCCAGCTCCCCTCAGGGGGCGCGGGGTGAAGCTTTCTTT; cdr3_aa: CASSPQGARGEAFF; v_call: TRBV18; clone_size: many; j_call: TRBJ1-1; d_call: TRBD1
cdr3_nt: TGCAGCGTTGTTGCCGCGCCCGGGGGTGACTATGGCTACACCTTC; cdr3_aa: CSVVAAPGGDYGYTF; v_call: TRBV29-1; clone_size: many; j_call: TRBJ1-2; d_call: NA
cdr3_nt: TGTGCCAGCAGTTTATGGGGCAACACTGAAGCTTTCTTT; cdr3_aa: CASSLWGNTEAFF; v_call: TRBV27; clone_size: many; j_call: TRBJ1-1; d_call: NA
cdr3_nt: TGTGCCAGCAGTGAAGGTTCCTACGAGCAGTTCTTC; cdr3_aa: CASSEGSYEQFF; v_call: TRBV6-1; clone_size: NA; j_call: TRBJ2-1; d_call: NA
cdr3_nt: TGTGCCAGGGGGGGGAGTTGGCCACCCCTCCACTTT; cdr3_aa: CARGGSWPPLHF; v_call: TRBV2; clone_size: NA; j_call: TRBJ1-6; d_call: NA
cdr3_nt: TGCAGTGCTACCAAAGTACAGGGAAGGGGGACTGAAGCTTTCTTT; cdr3_aa: CSATKVQGRGTEAFF; v_call: TRBV20-1; clone_size: many; j_call: TRBJ1-1; d_call: NA
cdr3_nt: TGTGCCAGCAGCTTAGAAGGTCCCTCCTACGAGCAGTACTTC; cdr3_aa: CASSLEGPSYEQYF; v_call: TRBV11-3; clone_size: few; j_call: TRBJ2-7; d_call: NA
cdr3_nt: TGCAGTGCTAGAGTAGCGGGCCCTAATTCACCCCTCCACTTT; cdr3_aa: CSARVAGPNSPLHF; v_call: TRBV20-1; clone_size: many; j_call: TRBJ1-6; d_call: NA
cdr3_nt: TGTGCCAGCTCACCTTTCAAACCTACTACTAGCGGGGGGTTTCGTGAGCAGTTCTTC; cdr3_aa: CASSPFKPTTSGGFREQFF; v_call: TRBV18; clone_size: many; j_call: TRBJ2-1; d_call: TRBD2
cdr3_nt: TGCAGTGCTAGTGGGGTCCGAACTCTTATGAACACTGAAGCTTTCTTT; cdr3_aa: CSASGVRTLMNTEAFF; v_call: TRBV20-1; clone_size: many; j_call: TRBJ1-1; d_call: NA
cdr3_nt: TGTGCCAGTACCCCCGGGGCAGCGAACACTGAAGCTTTCTTT; cdr3_aa: CASTPGAANTEAFF; v_call: TRBV19; clone_size: NA; j_call: TRBJ1-1; d_call: NA
cdr3_nt: TGTGCCAGCAGTGGACAGGGTGGATTCCTCGCCGTGCTGAACACTGAAGCTTTCTTT; cdr3_aa: CASSGQGGFLAVLNTEAFF; v_call: TRBV6-2/TRBV6-3; clone_size: NA; j_call: TRBJ1-1; d_call: TRBD1
cdr3_nt: TGTGCCAGCTCACCTTCTCCCCCGACAGACACGGCCAAAAACATTCAGTACTTC; cdr3_aa: CASSPSPPTDTAKNIQYF; v_call: TRBV18; clone_size: few; j_call: TRBJ2-4; d_call: NA
cdr3_nt: TGTGCCAGCAGCCAACGGGGGGGCCACAATGAGCAGTTCTTC; cdr3_aa: CASSQRGGHNEQFF; v_call: TRBV5-5; clone_size: many; j_call: TRBJ2-1; d_call: TRBD2
cdr3_nt: TGTGCCACCAGCAGAGATTGGGCAGCTAGCAATCAGCCCCAGCATTTT; cdr3_aa: CATSRDWAASNQPQHF; v_call: TRBV15; clone_size: many; j_call: TRBJ1-5; d_call: NA
cdr3_nt: TGTGCCAGTAGTCTTACATCTACAGGGGGCACCTACAATGAGCAGTTCTTC; cdr3_aa: CASSLTSTGGTYNEQFF; v_call: TRBV19; clone_size: many; j_call: TRBJ2-1; d_call: TRBD1
cdr3_nt: TGTGCCAGCAGTCCCCGGGACAGATACTACGAGCAGTACTTC; cdr3_aa: CASSPRDRYYEQYF; v_call: TRBV28; clone_size: many; j_call: TRBJ2-7; d_call: TRBD1
cdr3_nt: TGTGCCAGCTCACCAACGGCGGGGGGCCCGAACACCGGGGAGCTGTTTTTT; cdr3_aa: CASSPTAGGPNTGELFF; v_call: TRBV18; clone_size: many; j_call: TRBJ2-2; d_call: TRBD2
cdr3_nt: TGTGCCAGCAGTAGGATCTCCGGGGAGCTGTTTTTT; cdr3_aa: CASSRISGELFF; v_call: TRBV27; clone_size: few; j_call: TRBJ2-2; d_call: NA
cdr3_nt: TGCGCCAGCAGCCAAGAGACAGGGGGCTTTTCACCCCTCCACTTT; cdr3_aa: CASSQETGGFSPLHF; v_call: TRBV4-1; clone_size: few; j_call: TRBJ1-6; d_call: TRBD1
cdr3_nt: TGTGCCACCAGCAGAACTCCCTCCGGGAGTGGAAACACCATATATTTT; cdr3_aa: CATSRTPSGSGNTIYF; v_call: TRBV15; clone_size: NA; j_call: TRBJ1-3; d_call: NA
cdr3_nt: TGTGCCTGGAGCGCCATAAGCGGGAACTCCTACAATGAGCAGTTCTTC; cdr3_aa: CAWSAISGNSYNEQFF; v_call: TRBV30; clone_size: many; j_call: TRBJ2-1; d_call: TRBD2
cdr3_nt: TGTGCCAGCACCGTCGGGACATGGTTTTTGGGGCAAGAGACCCAGTACTTC; cdr3_aa: CASTVGTWFLGQETQYF; v_call: TRBV2; clone_size: many; j_call: TRBJ2-5; d_call: NA
cdr3_nt: TGTGCCTGGAGGGAAGGGTGGAGAGGCTACACCTTC; cdr3_aa: CAWREGWRGYTF; v_call: TRBV30; clone_size: many; j_call: TRBJ1-2; d_call: NA
cdr3_nt: TGTGCCAGCAGTTACTCCCTCGGACAGTTCCAGACCTTGAACACTGAAGCTTTCTTT; cdr3_aa: CASSYSLGQFQTLNTEAFF; v_call: TRBV6-6; clone_size: many; j_call: TRBJ1-1; d_call: NA
cdr3_nt: TGCAGTGCTAGAGCTCAACAGTATAGCAATCAGCCCCAGCATTTT; cdr3_aa: CSARAQQYSNQPQHF; v_call: TRBV20-1; clone_size: many; j_call: TRBJ1-5; d_call: NA
cdr3_nt: TGTGCCAGCTCACCGATCCGACAGACAGATAATGAGCAGTTCTTC; cdr3_aa: CASSPIRQTDNEQFF; v_call: TRBV18; clone_size: many; j_call: TRBJ2-1; d_call: NA
cdr3_nt: TGTGCCAGCAGGGGACATTTCGGGGAGCTGTTTTTT; cdr3_aa: CASRGHFGELFF; v_call: TRBV6-2/TRBV6-3; clone_size: many; j_call: TRBJ2-2; d_call: NA
cdr3_nt: TGTGCCAGCAGCCCGTGGGGGCGGGGTTATGCGGATACGCAGTATTTT; cdr3_aa: CASSPWGRGYADTQYF; v_call: TRBV11-2; clone_size: few; j_call: TRBJ2-3; d_call: NA
cdr3_nt: TGTGCCAGCAGTCCGTCGGGTCTCCAAGAGACCCAGTACTTC; cdr3_aa: CASSPSGLQETQYF; v_call: TRBV6-1; clone_size: many; j_call: TRBJ2-5; d_call: NA
cdr3_nt: TGTGCCAGCAGTCCGGGTCCAGCCTACGAGCAGTACTTC; cdr3_aa: CASSPGPAYEQYF; v_call: TRBV12-3/TRBV12-4; clone_size: many; j_call: TRBJ2-7; d_call: NA
cdr3_nt: TGTGCCATCAGTGAGTCATCAGGAACCTACAATGAGCAGTTCTTC; cdr3_aa: CAISESSGTYNEQFF; v_call: TRBV10-3; clone_size: few; j_call: TRBJ2-1; d_call: NA
cdr3_nt: TGTGCCAGCAGCGGGGGGACCCGGGGGGGCACAGATACGCAGTATTTT; cdr3_aa: CASSGGTRGGTDTQYF; v_call: TRBV7-9; clone_size: many; j_call: TRBJ2-3; d_call: TRBD2
cdr3_nt: TGTGCCAGCGCGGGGCCAAGCTCTGGAAACACCATATATTTT; cdr3_aa: CASAGPSSGNTIYF; v_call: TRBV11-3; clone_size: NA; j_call: TRBJ1-3; d_call: NA
cdr3_nt: TGTGCCAGTAGTATGCGGGACAGGTACTGGCCCCAGCATTTT; cdr3_aa: CASSMRDRYWPQHF; v_call: TRBV19; clone_size: NA; j_call: TRBJ1-5; d_call: TRBD1
cdr3_nt: TGTGCCAGCAGTTTAGTTACAGGGGTGAACTACGAGCAGTACTTC; cdr3_aa: CASSLVTGVNYEQYF; v_call: TRBV12-3/TRBV12-4; clone_size: many; j_call: TRBJ2-7; d_call: TRBD1
cdr3_nt: TGCAGTGCTAACAGGGCCGTGAACACTGAAGCTTTCTTT; cdr3_aa: CSANRAVNTEAFF; v_call: TRBV20-1; clone_size: many; j_call: TRBJ1-1; d_call: NA
cdr3_nt: TGTGCCTTCGACAGGGGGCAAGATTCACCCCTCCACTTT; cdr3_aa: CAFDRGQDSPLHF; v_call: TRBV30; clone_size: many; j_call: TRBJ1-6; d_call: TRBD1
cdr3_nt: TGTGCCAGCAGGAGACAGACCCGATGGGAGACCCAGTACTTC; cdr3_aa: CASRRQTRWETQYF; v_call: TRBV3-1; clone_size: many; j_call: TRBJ2-5; d_call: NA
cdr3_nt: TGCAGTGGAGACAGACAAGATACGCAGTATTTT; cdr3_aa: CSGDRQDTQYF; v_call: TRBV20-1; clone_size: NA; j_call: TRBJ2-3; d_call: NA
cdr3_nt: TGTGCCAGCAGTTCACAGGGTGGGAATGAAAAACTGTTTTTT; cdr3_aa: CASSSQGGNEKLFF; v_call: TRBV2; clone_size: many; j_call: TRBJ1-4; d_call: NA
cdr3_nt: TGTGCCAGCAGCCTAAGACCGGGACAGACTAATGAAAAACTGTTTTTT; cdr3_aa: CASSLRPGQTNEKLFF; v_call: TRBV6-1; clone_size: many; j_call: TRBJ1-4; d_call: TRBD1
cdr3_nt: TGCAGTGCTAGAGTCACAGATACGCAGTATTTT; cdr3_aa: CSARVTDTQYF; v_call: TRBV20-1; clone_size: many; j_call: TRBJ2-3; d_call: NA
cdr3_nt: TGTGCCAGCAGTTACACGTCGGAGCGGGGGATGAACACCGGGGAGCTGTTTTTT; cdr3_aa: CASSYTSERGMNTGELFF; v_call: TRBV6-5; clone_size: NA; j_call: TRBJ2-2; d_call: TRBD2
cdr3_nt: TGTGCCAGCAGACCTCAGGGAAATACGCAGTATTTT; cdr3_aa: CASRPQGNTQYF; v_call: TRBV6-1; clone_size: few; j_call: TRBJ2-3; d_call: NA
cdr3_nt: TGCGCCAGCGAGGTTGGGACAGGGGATGGCTACACCTTC; cdr3_aa: CASEVGTGDGYTF; v_call: TRBV5-1; clone_size: many; j_call: TRBJ1-2; d_call: TRBD1
cdr3_nt: TGTGCCAGCAGCCCGACAGGGAAAGCTAACTATGGCTACACCTTC; cdr3_aa: CASSPTGKANYGYTF; v_call: TRBV3-1; clone_size: many; j_call: TRBJ1-2; d_call: TRBD1
cdr3_nt: TGCAGTGCCCGAGACAGGGGGCGATCCGGGGAGCTGTTTTTT; cdr3_aa: CSARDRGRSGELFF; v_call: TRBV20-1; clone_size: many; j_call: TRBJ2-2; d_call: TRBD1
cdr3_nt: TGTGCCAGCTCACCCCCACCAATTACAGGAGGGGATAGCAATCAGCCCCAGCATTTT; cdr3_aa: CASSPPPITGGDSNQPQHF; v_call: TRBV18; clone_size: NA; j_call: TRBJ1-5; d_call: NA
cdr3_nt: TGCGCCAGCAGCTTGGCCATGCGGTCAAAACAGTTCTTC; cdr3_aa: CASSLAMRSKQFF; v_call: TRBV5-1; clone_size: many; j_call: TRBJ2-1; d_call: NA
cdr3_nt: TGTGCCAGCAGTCGACAGGTTCTTCAGCCCCAGCATTTT; cdr3_aa: CASSRQVLQPQHF; v_call: TRBV28; clone_size: many; j_call: TRBJ1-5; d_call: NA
cdr3_nt: TGTGCCAGTACTTCCCCCATATCGAGAAGATATGGCTACACCTTC; cdr3_aa: CASTSPISRRYGYTF; v_call: TRBV19; clone_size: few; j_call: TRBJ1-2; d_call: NA